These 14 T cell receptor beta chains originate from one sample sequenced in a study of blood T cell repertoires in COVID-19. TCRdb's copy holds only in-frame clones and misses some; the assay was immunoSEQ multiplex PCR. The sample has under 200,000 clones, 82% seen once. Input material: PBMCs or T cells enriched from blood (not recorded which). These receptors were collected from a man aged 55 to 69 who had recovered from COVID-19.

CDR3 nucleotides: TGTGCCAGCAGTTTTCGGGACAACTCCTACGAGCAGTACTTC. Translating it yields CASSFRDNSYEQYF. The chain is built from TRBV6-2 or TRBV6-3 and TRBJ2-7; possible D gene TRBD1, 6 bases. The CDR3 runs to 14 residues. The germline V gene encodes CDR1 MNHEY and CDR2 SVGEGT. V was trimmed by 4 bases and J by 0 bases, leaving 10 bases between them.

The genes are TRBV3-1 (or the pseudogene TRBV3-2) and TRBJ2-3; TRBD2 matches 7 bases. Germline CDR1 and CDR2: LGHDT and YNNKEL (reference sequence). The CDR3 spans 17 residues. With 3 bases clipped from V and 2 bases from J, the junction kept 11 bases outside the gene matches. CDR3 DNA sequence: TGTGCCAGCAGCCACCTCCTGACTAGCTCAACCACAGATACGCAGTATTTT. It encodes CASSHLLTSSTTDTQYF.

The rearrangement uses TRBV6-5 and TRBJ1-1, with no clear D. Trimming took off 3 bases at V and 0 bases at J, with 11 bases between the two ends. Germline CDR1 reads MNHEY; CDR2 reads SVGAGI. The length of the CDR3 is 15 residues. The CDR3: CASSYSGLMNTEAFF. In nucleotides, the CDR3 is TGTGCCAGCAGTTATTCAGGTCTGATGAACACTGAAGCTTTCTTT.

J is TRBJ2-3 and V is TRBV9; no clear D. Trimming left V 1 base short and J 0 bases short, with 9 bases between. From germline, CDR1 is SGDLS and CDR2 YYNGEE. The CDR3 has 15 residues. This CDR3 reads CASSVSHTSTDTQYF. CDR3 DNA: TGTGCCAGCAGCGTAAGCCATACTAGCACAGATACGCAGTATTTT. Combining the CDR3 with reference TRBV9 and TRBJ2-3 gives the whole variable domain DSGVTQTPKHLITATGQRVTLRCSPRSGDLSVYWYQQSLDQGLQFLIQYYNGEERAKGNILERFSAQQFPDLHSELNLSSLELGDSALYFCASSVSHTSTDTQYFGPGTRLTVL.

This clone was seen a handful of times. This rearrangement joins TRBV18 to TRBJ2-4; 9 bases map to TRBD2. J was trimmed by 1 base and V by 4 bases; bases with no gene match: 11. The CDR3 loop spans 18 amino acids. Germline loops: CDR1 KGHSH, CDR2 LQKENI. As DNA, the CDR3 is TGTGCCAGCTCACTGGAAATGGGACTAGCTCTCGCCAAAAACATTCAGTACTTC. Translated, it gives CASSLEMGLALAKNIQYF.

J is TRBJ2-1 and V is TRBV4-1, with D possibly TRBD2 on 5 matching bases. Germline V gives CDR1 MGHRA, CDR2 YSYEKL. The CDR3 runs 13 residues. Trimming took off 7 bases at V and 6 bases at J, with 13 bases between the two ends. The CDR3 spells CASNPGGSNEQFF. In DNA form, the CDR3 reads TGCGCCAGCAACCCCGGCGGGTCCAATGAGCAGTTCTTC.

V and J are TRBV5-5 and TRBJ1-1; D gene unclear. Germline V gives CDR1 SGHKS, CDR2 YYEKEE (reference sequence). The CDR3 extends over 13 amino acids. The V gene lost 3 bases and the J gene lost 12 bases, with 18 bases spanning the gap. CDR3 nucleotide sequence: TGTGCCAGCAGCTCGGAGGCGATCCCTAAGACTTTCTTT. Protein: CASSSEAIPKTFF.

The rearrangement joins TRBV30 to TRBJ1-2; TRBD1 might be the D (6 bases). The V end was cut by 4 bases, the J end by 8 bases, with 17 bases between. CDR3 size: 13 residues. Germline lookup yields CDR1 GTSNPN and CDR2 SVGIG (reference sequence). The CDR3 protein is CAWITQGGGGYTF. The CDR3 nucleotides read TGTGCCTGGATCACACAGGGTGGGGGAGGCTACACCTTC.

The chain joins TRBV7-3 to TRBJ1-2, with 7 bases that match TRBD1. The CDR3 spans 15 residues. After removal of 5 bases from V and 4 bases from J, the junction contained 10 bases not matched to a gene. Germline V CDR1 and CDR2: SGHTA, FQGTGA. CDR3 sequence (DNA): TGTGCCAGCAGCCCCCGAACAGGGGAGGCCTATGGCTACACCTTC. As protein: CASSPRTGEAYGYTF.

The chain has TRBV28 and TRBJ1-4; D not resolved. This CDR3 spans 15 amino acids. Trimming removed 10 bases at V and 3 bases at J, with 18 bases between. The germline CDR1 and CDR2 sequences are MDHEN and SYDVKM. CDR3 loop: CATIETRSANEKLFF. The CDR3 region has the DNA TGTGCCACAATTGAAACCCGATCGGCTAATGAAAAACTGTTTTTT.

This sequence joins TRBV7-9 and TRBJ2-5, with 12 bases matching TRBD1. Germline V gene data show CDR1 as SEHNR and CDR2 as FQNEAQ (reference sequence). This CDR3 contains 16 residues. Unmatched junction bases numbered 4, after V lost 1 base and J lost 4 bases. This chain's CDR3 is CASSLGGQGAGETQYF. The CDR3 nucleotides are TGTGCCAGCAGCTTAGGGGGACAGGGGGCCGGAGAGACCCAGTACTTC. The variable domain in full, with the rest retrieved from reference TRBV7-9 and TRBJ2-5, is DTGVSQNPRHKITKRGQNVTFRCDPISEHNRLYWYRQTLGQGPEFLTYFQNEAQLEKSRLLSDRFSAERPKGSFSTLEIQRTEQGDSAMYLCASSLGGQGAGETQYFGPGTRLLVL.

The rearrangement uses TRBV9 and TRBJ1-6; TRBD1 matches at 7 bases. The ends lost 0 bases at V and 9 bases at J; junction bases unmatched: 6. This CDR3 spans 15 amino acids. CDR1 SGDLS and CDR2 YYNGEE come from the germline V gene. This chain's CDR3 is CASSVGVTGISPLHF. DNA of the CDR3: TGTGCCAGCAGCGTAGGGGTGACAGGGATTTCACCCCTCCACTTT. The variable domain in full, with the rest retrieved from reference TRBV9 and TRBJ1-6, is DSGVTQTPKHLITATGQRVTLRCSPRSGDLSVYWYQQSLDQGLQFLIQYYNGEERAKGNILERFSAQQFPDLHSELNLSSLELGDSALYFCASSVGVTGISPLHFGNGTRLTVT.

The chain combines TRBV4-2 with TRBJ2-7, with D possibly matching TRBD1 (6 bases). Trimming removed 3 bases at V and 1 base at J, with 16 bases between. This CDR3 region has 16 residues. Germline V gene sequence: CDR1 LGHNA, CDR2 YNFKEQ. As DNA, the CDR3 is TGTGCCAGCAGCCAGGGGGCTGGGGACATTTCCTACGAGCAGTACTTC. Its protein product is CASSQGAGDISYEQYF.

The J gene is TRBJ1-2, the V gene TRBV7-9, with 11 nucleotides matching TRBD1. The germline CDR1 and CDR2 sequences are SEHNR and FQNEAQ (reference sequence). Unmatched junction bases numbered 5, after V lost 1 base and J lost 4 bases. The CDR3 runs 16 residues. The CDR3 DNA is TGTGCCAGCAGCTTAGGGACAGGGGGCGCAGGCTATGGCTACACCTTC. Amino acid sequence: CASSLGTGGAGYGYTF.